This T cell receptor (beta chain) emerged from a study of T cell clonality in common variable immunodeficiency. From germline, CDR1 is GTSNPN and CDR2 SVGIG (reference sequence). This CDR3 has 16 residues. The V and J ends lost 1 base and 2 bases, in that order; junction bases with no gene match: 3. General study findings and limits: Reportedly, TCR beta sequences from common variable immunodeficiency showed fewer deletions and N-nucleotide insertions.

In the case of this clone: The antigen is unknown. The CDR3 end lies 3 residues beyond the end of the read and is filled in from the germline J gene.

Repertoires were generated with immunoSEQ multiplex PCR, while TCRdb's copy carries only in-frame clones and drops some. This sample comprises about 16,000 clones, none seen once only. Input material: peripheral blood mononuclear cells. This clonotype originated in a human donor with common variable immunodeficiency. The chain is built from TRBV30 and TRBJ2-5, with TRBD2 matching over 14 bases. CDR3 in amino acids: CAWSAGLAGGQETQYF. The sequenced CDR3 bases are TGTGCCTGGAGTGCTGGACTAGCGGGGGGTCAAGAGACC.